This TCR beta chain was documented in a study of T cell responses to AZD1222 COVID-19 vaccine. Study-wide results and caveats: There were mostly white British donors and more females than males, and clonal diversity was possibly underestimated. None of the repertoires were sampled until the peak T cell response had passed. Spike as a whole was targeted by vaccine-associated CD4 TCRs, dominant at 160-218 and 743-854.

As for this clone: Its antigen is as yet unknown.

The trim removed 4 bases at V and 6 bases at J, leaving 8 bases unmatched. Per germline, CDR1 LNHDA and CDR2 SQIVND (reference sequence). The CDR3 totals 15 residues. The method was immunoSEQ multiplex PCR; TCRdb's version includes in-frame clones alone and lacks a portion of them. This sample has roughly 140,000 clones, with 75% to 90% found just once. J is TRBJ1-2 and V is TRBV19, with TRBD1 matching 10 bases. The sequence came from an adult who had recovered from COVID-19. Sequenced material: peripheral blood, taken after recovery from COVID-19. The CDR3 DNA is TGTGCCAGTAGTACCCCGGGACAGGGGACCAATGGCTACACCTTC. It is translated as CASSTPGQGTNGYTF.